The entry below describes one TCR beta chain. The data were obtained in a study of T cells expressing NK-cell markers. TCRdb reprocessed the 5' RACE reads, with one entry per CDR3 protein and no DNA. The sample table sets out about 260,000 distinct CDR3 sequences. Sequenced sample: blood T cells: a sorted CD56 or NKG2C T cell subset, CD4+ or CD8+ T cells, or bulk PBMC T cells (not recorded which). This TCR was recovered from a man in his late teens or twenties in good health.

The CDR3 is CASSLVDRGEGYTF. V usage is TRBV5-4 and J usage is TRBJ1-2; the TCRdb call, TRBD1, lacks DNA for checking. CDR3 length equals 14 residues. Germline values: CDR1 SGHNT, CDR2 YYREEE (reference sequence).